The clone carrying this T cell receptor beta chain was seen more than once but under ten times. No antigen is known for it. This sample is drawn from a study of T cells after yellow fever vaccination. A universal primer site and UMIs were added as TCR cDNA was made by 5'RACE template switching. TCRdb reanalysed the 5' RACE reads using MiXCR and keeps one entry per CDR3 protein. The table lists fewer than 450,000 distinct CDR3 sequences, 7% to 9% of them singletons. Overall study findings and caveats: Repertoires obtained by FACS sorting could include abundant clonotypes that entered as contaminants from the bulk population. The secondary response showed a weaker magnitude and a faster peak, day 5 versus 15. Clones from primary vaccination mostly reappeared after the booster (roughly 95% CD4, approximately 91% CD8).

This CDR3 contains 13 residues. The V and J ends lost 8 bases and 11 bases, in that order; junction bases with no gene match: 13. Germline values: CDR1 KGHSH, CDR2 LQKENI. The V gene is TRBV18, the J gene TRBJ1-1; 8 nucleotides match TRBD1. The sequences come from PBMCs, collected roughly 47 days after the first yellow fever vaccination. The clonotype was recovered from a man younger than 30 who received the YFV17D yellow fever vaccine. CDR3 protein: CASKTGAGGLAFF. The CDR3 nucleotides read TGTGCCAGCAAAACAGGAGCAGGGGGCTTGGCTTTCTTT.